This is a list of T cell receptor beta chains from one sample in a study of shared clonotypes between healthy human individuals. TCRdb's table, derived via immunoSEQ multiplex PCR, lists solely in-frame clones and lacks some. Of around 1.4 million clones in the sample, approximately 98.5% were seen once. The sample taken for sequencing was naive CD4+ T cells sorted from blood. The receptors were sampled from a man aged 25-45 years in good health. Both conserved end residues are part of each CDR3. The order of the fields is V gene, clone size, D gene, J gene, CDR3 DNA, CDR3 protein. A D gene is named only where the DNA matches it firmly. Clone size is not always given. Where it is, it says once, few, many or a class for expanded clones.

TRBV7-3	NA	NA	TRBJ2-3	TGTGCCAGCAGCGCCCACTCTAGCACAGATACGCAGTATTTT	CASSAHSSTDTQYF
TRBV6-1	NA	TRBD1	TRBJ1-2	TGTGCCAGCAGTCCCCGCACAGGGGGTGGCTACACCTTC	CASSPRTGGGYTF
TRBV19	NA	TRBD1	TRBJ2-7	TGTGCCAGTAGTAGATCCAGGGGGAGCGAGCAGTACTTC	CASSRSRGSEQYF
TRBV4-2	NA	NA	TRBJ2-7	TGTGCCAGCAGCCAAGATCCAGGGAGGTCCTACGAGCAGTACTTC	CASSQDPGRSYEQYF
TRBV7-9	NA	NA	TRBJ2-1	TGTGCCAGCAGCTCTAAGAGCGGCAACAATGAGCAGTTCTTC	CASSSKSGNNEQFF
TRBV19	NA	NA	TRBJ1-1	TGTGCCAGTACCGGGGCCCGGACCACTGAAGCTTTCTTT	CASTGARTTEAFF
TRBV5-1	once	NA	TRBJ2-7	TGCGCCAGCAGCCAAGGAACAAACCACGAGCAGTACTTC	CASSQGTNHEQYF
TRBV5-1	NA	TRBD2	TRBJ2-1	TGCGCCAGCAGTATACTAGCGGGGATGAACAATGAGCAGTTCTTC	CASSILAGMNNEQFF
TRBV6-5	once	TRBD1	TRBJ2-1	TGTGCCAGCAGCCGACAGGGGCATTTAAAGAATGAGCAGTTCTTC	CASSRQGHLKNEQFF
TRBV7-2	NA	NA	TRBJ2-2	TGTGCCAGCAGCCAAGAGGCAGCCACCGGGGAGCTGTTTTTT	CASSQEAATGELFF
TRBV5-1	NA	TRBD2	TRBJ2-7	TGCGCCAGCAGCTCGATATCGGGGGGGTACGAGCAGTACTTC	CASSSISGGYEQYF
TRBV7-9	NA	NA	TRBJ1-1	TGTGCCAGCAGCTTTTCGTTAGGATTGAACACTGAAGCTTTCTTT	CASSFSLGLNTEAFF
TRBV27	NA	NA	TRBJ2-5	TGTGCCAGCAGTTTATCGTGGGACATACGAAACCAAGAGACCCAGTACTTC	CASSLSWDIRNQETQYF
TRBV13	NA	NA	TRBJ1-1	TGTGCCAGCAACAGACAGTTGAACACTGAAGCTTTCTTT	CASNRQLNTEAFF
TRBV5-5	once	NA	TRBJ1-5	TGTGCCAGCAGCTTAATGTCAGGGTTTAATCAGCCCCAGCATTTT	CASSLMSGFNQPQHF
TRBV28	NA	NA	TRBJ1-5	TGTGCCAGCAGTTTATCCCCCTTAAGCAATCAGCCCCAGCATTTT	CASSLSPLSNQPQHF
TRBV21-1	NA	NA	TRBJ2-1	TGTGCCAGCAGCAAAGTAGCGGGAGTGTCAAACTACAATGAGCAGTTCTTC	CASSKVAGVSNYNEQFF
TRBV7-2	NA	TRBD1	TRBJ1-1	TGTGCCAGCAGCTACAGGTTGACAGGGCTGGGGATGAACACTGAAGCTTTCTTT	CASSYRLTGLGMNTEAFF
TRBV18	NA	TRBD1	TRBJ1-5	TGTGCCAGCTCGGGGACAGGGGATAGCAATCAGCCCCAGCATTTT	CASSGTGDSNQPQHF
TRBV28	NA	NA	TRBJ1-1	TGTGCCAGCAGTCCTAAACGGTACCGACTGAACACTGAAGCTTTCTTT	CASSPKRYRLNTEAFF
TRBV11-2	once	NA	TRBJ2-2	TGTGCCAGCAGGCCGGGACACAACACCGGGGAGCTGTTTTTT	CASRPGHNTGELFF
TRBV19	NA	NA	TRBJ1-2	TGTGCCAGTAGAGGTTCACGAGGTGGTGGCTACACCTTC	CASRGSRGGGYTF
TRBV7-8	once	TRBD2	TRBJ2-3	TGTGCCAGCAGCTTAAGTGCCGGGGGGACAGATACGCAGTATTTT	CASSLSAGGTDTQYF
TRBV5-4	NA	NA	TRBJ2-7	TGTGCCAGCAGCGCGGACTTCTCCCTGGGCGAGCAGTACTTC	CASSADFSLGEQYF
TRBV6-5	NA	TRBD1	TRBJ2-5	TGTGCCAGCAGTTCTCCGGGACAGGGACAAGAGACCCAGTACTTC	CASSSPGQGQETQYF
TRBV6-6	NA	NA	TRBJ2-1	TGTGCCAGCAGTTACTCTAATGAGCAGTTCTTC	CASSYSNEQFF
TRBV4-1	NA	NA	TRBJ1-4	TGCGCCAGCAGCCAGAACCCAGTGGCAATAAATGAAAAACTGTTTTTT	CASSQNPVAINEKLFF
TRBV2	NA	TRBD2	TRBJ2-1	TGTGCCAGCAGTACTAGCGGGAGCTCCTACAATGAGCAGTTCTTC	CASSTSGSSYNEQFF
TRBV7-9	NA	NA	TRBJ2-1	TGTGCCAGCAGCCGAATCGGGCGGCACTCCTACAATGAGCAGTTCTTC	CASSRIGRHSYNEQFF
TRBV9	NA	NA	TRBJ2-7	TGTGCCAGCAGCGTAGATATAGCCTACGAGCAGTACTTC	CASSVDIAYEQYF
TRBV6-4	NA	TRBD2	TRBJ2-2	TGTGCCAGCAGTCACATAGCGGGAGAGACCGGGGAGCTGTTTTTT	CASSHIAGETGELFF
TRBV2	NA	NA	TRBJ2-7	TGTGCCAGCAGTGTTCAGGAGGGGAGCGAGCAGTACTTC	CASSVQEGSEQYF
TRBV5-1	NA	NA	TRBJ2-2	TGCGCCAGCAGCTTGTTAGGAGGGCCGGACACCGGGGAGCTGTTTTTT	CASSLLGGPDTGELFF
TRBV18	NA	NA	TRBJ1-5	TGTGCCAGCTCACCCGACACCAATCAGCCCCAGCATTTT	CASSPDTNQPQHF
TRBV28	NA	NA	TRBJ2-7	TGTGCCACCAGCCTTTTAGGCTACGAGCAGTACTTC	CATSLLGYEQYF
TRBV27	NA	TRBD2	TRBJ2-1	TGTGCCAGCAGTTACATTAGCGGGAGGTTTATCAATGAGCAGTTCTTC	CASSYISGRFINEQFF
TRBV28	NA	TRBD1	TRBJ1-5	TGTGCCAGCGGGTATCTGGGACAGGCGAGCAATCAGCCCCAGCATTTT	CASGYLGQASNQPQHF
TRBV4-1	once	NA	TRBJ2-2	TGCGCCAGCAGCCAGCTTGGACAGCTGAACACCGGGGAGCTGTTTTTT	CASSQLGQLNTGELFF
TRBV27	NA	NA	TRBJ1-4	TGTGCCAGCAGTCCTGGGACTTACAGAGGGGAAAAACTGTTTTTT	CASSPGTYRGEKLFF